The clone carrying this T cell receptor beta chain appeared a few times. Its antigen is currently unknown. Separate cDNA molecules received unique molecular identifiers, which the library attached to them. TCRdb recomputed calls from the RACE reads with MiXCR, one row per CDR3 protein. The sample lists about 260,000 distinct CDR3 sequences, 8.6% seen once, with 2.3% in the top ten. The record originates from a study of human T cells and chemical hapten exposure. Whole-study context: Each patient's scalp received weekly diphenylcyclopropenone throughout the approximately 23-week study. Findings of the study overall: There was alopecia in the donors, so their immune response may differ from that of healthy people.

Time point here: pre-sensitization, week 0. Treatment here: therapeutic diphenylcyclopropenone sensitization with weekly scalp DPC. The study enrolled 18 to 70-year-old alopecia patients suitable for DPC. This CDR3 is 13 amino acids long. Germline V gene lookup returns CDR1 SQVTM and CDR2 ANQGSEA. V lost 8 bases, J lost 1 base, and 14 bases lay in between. The V and J genes are TRBV29-1 and TRBJ1-1; no clear D. The receptor was derived from a woman between 35 and 50 years old with alopecia areata. Some clones in this sample may be carry-over from other donors' samples. The sequenced sample was whole blood, obtained in connection with sensitization to the hapten diphenylcyclopropenone (DPC). CDR3 sequence reads: CSLFNPSNTEAFF. The CDR3 region has the DNA TGCAGCTTGTTCAATCCCTCGAACACTGAAGCTTTCTTT.